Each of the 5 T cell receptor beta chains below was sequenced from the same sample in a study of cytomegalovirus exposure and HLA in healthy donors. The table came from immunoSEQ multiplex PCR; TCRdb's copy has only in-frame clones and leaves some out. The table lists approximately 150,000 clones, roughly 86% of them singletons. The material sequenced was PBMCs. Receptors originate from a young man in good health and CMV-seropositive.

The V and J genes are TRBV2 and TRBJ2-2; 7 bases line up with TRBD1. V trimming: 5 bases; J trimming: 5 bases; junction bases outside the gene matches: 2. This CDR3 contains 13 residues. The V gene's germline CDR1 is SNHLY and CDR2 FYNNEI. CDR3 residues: CASSSQGTGELFF. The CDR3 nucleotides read TGTGCCAGCAGTTCACAGGGGACCGGGGAGCTGTTTTTT.

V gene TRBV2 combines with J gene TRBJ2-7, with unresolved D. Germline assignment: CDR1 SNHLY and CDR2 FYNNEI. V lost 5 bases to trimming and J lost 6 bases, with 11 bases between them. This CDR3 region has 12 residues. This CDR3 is CASSTEIGEQYF. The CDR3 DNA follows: TGTGCCAGCAGTACCGAGATCGGCGAGCAGTACTTC. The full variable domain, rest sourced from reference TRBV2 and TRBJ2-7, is EPEVTQTPSHQVTQMGQEVILRCVPISNHLYFYWYRQILGQKVEFLVSFYNNEISEKSEIFDDQFSVERPDGSNFTLKIRSTKLEDSAMYFCASSTEIGEQYFGPGTRLTVT.

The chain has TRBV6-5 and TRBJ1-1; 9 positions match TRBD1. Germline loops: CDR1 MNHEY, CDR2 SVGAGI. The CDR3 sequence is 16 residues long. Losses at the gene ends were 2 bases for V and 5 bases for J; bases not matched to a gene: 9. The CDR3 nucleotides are TGTGCCAGCAGTTACCCTTCGGGACAGGGAGGTACTGAAGCTTTCTTT. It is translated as CASSYPSGQGGTEAFF.

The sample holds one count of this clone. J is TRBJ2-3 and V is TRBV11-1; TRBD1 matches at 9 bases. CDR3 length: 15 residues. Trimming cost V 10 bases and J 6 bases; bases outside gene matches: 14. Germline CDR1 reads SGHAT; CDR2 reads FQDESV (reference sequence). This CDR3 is CATRQGENTADTQYF. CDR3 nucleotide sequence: TGTGCCACAAGACAGGGGGAGAACACAGCGGATACGCAGTATTTT.

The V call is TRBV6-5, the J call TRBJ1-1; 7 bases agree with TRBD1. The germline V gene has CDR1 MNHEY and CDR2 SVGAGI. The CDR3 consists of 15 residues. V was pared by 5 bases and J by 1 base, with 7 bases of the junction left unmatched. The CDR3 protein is CASSRDRQSNTEAFF. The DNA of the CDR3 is TGTGCCAGCAGTAGGGACAGACAATCGAACACTGAAGCTTTCTTT.